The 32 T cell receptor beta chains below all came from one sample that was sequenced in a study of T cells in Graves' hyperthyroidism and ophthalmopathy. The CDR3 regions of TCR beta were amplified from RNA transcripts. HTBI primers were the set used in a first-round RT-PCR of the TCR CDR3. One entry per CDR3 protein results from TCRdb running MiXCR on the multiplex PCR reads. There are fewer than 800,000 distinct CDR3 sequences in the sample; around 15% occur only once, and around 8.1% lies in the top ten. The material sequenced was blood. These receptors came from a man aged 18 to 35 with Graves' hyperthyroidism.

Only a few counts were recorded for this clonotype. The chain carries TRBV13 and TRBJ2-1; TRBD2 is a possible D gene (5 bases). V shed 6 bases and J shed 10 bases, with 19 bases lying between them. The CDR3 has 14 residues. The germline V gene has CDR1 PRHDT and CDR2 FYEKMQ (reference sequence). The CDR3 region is CASSRAGGTPEQFF. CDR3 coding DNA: TGTGCCAGCAGTCGCGCGGGCGGAACCCCCGAGCAGTTCTTC.

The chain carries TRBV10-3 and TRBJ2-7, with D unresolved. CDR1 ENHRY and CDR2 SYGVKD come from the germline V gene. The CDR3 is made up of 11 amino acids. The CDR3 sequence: CATGRPYEQYF. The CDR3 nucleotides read TGTGCTACTGGGCGGCCCTACGAGCAGTACTTC.

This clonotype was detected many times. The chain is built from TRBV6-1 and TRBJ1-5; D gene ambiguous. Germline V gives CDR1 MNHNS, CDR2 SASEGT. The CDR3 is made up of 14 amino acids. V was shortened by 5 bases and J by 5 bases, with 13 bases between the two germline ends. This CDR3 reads CASSLANSDQPQHF. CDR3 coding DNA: TGTGCCAGCAGTTTGGCGAACAGTGATCAGCCCCAGCATTTT.

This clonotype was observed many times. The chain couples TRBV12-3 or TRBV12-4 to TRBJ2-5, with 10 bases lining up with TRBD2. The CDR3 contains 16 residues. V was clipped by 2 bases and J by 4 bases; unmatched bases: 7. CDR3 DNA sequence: TGTGCCAGCAGTTTACTAGCGGGAGATTTGGGAGAGACCCAGTACTTC. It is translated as CASSLLAGDLGETQYF.

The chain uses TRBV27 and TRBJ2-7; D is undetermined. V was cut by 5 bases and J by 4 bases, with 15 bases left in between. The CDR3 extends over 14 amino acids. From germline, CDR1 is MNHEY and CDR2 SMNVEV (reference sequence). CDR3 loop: CASSNRSPHYEQYF. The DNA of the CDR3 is TGTGCCAGCAGTAACCGGAGCCCACATTACGAGCAGTACTTC.

The CDR3 region is CSASVFRMRGNQPQHF. The CDR3 DNA reads TGCAGTGCTAGTGTTTTTAGGATGAGGGGCAATCAGCCCCAGCATTTT. The chain joins TRBV20-1 to TRBJ1-5; D gene ambiguous. Germline V gene sequence: CDR1 DFQATT, CDR2 SNEGSKA (reference sequence). V was shortened by 3 bases and J by 2 bases, with 17 bases between the two germline ends. The CDR3 spans 16 residues.

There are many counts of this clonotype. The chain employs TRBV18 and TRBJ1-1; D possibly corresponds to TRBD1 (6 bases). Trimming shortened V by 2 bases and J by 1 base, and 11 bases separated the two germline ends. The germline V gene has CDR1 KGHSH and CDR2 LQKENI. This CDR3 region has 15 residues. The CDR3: CASSPGQPGNTEAFF. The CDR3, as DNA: TGTGCCAGCTCACCAGGACAGCCAGGGAACACTGAAGCTTTCTTT. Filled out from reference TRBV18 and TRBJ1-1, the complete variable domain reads NAGVMQNPRHLVRRRGQEARLRCSPMKGHSHVYWYRQLPEEGLKFMVYLQKENIIDESGMPKERFSAEFPKEGPSILRIQQVVRGDSAAYFCASSPGQPGNTEAFFGQGTRLTVV.

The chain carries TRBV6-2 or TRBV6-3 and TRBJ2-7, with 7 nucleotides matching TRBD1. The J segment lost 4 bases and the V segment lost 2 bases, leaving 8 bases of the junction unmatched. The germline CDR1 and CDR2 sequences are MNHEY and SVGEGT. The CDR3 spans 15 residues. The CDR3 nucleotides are TGTGCCAGCAGTTACCTAGGGACAGACATTTACGAGCAGTACTTC. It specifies CASSYLGTDIYEQYF.

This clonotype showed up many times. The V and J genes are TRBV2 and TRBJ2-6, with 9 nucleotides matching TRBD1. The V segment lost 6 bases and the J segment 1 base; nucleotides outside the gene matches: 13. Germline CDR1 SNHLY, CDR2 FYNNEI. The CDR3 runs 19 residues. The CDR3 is CASRSRDRESRSGANVLTF. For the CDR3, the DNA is TGTGCCAGCAGGTCCCGGGACAGGGAATCGCGTTCTGGGGCCAACGTCCTGACTTTC.

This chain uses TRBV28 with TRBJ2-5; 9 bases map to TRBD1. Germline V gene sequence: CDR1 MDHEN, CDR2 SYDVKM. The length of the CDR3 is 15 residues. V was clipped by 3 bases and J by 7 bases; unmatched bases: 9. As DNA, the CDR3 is TGTGCCAGCAGTTTTTCGGGGACAGGGACGCGGACCCAGTACTTC. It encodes CASSFSGTGTRTQYF.

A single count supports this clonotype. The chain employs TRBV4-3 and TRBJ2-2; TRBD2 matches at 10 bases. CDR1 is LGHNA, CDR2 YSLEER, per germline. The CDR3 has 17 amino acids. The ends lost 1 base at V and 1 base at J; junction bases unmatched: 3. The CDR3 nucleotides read TGCGCCAGCAGCCAAGGTAGCGGGAGGAAGAACACCGGGGAGCTGTTTTTT. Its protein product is CASSQGSGRKNTGELFF.

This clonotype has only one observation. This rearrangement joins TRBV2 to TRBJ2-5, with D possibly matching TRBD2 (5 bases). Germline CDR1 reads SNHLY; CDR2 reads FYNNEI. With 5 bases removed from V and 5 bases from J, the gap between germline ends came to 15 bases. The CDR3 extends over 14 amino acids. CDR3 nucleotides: TGTGCCAGCAGTCCTCTCGGGGTGTGGGAGACCCAGTACTTC. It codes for CASSPLGVWETQYF.

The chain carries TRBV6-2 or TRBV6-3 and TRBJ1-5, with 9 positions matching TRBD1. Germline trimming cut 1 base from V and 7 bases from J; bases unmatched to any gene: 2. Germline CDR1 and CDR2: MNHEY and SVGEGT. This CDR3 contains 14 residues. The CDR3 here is CASSYYRGQQPQHF. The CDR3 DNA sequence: TGTGCCAGCAGTTACTACAGGGGGCAACAGCCCCAGCATTTT.

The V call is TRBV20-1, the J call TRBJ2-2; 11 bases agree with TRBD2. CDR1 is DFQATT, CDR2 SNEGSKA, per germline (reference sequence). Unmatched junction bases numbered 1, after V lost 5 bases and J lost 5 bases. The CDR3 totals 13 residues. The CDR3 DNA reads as TGCAGTGCTGGGACTAGCGGTACCGGGGAGCTGTTTTTT. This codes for CSAGTSGTGELFF.

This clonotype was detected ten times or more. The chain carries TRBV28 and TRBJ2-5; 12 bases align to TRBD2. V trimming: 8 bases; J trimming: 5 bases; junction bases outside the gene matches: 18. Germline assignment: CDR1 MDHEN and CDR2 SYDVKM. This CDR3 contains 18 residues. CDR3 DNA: TGTGCCAGCTCCACCATCGGGACTAGCGGGTGGGGGGCGGAGACCCAGTACTTC. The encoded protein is CASSTIGTSGWGAETQYF.

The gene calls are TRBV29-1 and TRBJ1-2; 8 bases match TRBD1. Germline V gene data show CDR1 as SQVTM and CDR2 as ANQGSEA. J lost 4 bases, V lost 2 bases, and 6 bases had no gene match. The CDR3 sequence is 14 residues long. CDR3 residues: CSVENPGGSYGYTF. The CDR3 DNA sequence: TGCAGCGTTGAAAATCCAGGGGGCAGCTATGGCTACACCTTC.

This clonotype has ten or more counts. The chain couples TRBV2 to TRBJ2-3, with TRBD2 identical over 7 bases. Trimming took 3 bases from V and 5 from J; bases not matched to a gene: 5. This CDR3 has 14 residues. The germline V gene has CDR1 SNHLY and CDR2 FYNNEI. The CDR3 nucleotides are TGTGCCAGCAGTGACTTGGGGAGGGAAGATACGCAGTATTTT. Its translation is CASSDLGREDTQYF.

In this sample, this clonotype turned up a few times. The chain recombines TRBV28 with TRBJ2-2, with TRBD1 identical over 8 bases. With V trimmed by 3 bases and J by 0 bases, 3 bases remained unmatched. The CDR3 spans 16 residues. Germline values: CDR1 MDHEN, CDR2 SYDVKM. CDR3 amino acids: CASSLGRGPNTGELFF. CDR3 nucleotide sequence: TGTGCCAGCAGTTTGGGCAGGGGGCCGAACACCGGGGAGCTGTTTTTT.

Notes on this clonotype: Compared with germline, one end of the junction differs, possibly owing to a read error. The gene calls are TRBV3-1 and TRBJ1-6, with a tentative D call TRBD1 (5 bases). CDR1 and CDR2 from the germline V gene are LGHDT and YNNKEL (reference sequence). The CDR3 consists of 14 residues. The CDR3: CASTQAGGGSPLHF. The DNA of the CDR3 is TGTGCCAGCACCCAAGCCGGGGGGGGTTCACCCCTCCACTTT.

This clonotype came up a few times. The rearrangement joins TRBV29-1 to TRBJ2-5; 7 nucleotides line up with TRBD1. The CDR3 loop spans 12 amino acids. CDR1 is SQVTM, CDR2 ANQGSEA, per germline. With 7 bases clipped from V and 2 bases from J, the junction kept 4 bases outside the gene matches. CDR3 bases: TGCAGCGCCGACAGGGTTCAAGAGACCCAGTACTTC. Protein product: CSADRVQETQYF.

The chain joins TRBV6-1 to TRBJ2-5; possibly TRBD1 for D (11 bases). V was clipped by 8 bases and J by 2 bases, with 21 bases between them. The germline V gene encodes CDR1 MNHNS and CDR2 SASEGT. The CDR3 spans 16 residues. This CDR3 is CASGQGATSGQETQYF. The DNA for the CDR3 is TGTGCCAGCGGACAGGGGGCGACTAGCGGGCAAGAGACCCAGTACTTC.

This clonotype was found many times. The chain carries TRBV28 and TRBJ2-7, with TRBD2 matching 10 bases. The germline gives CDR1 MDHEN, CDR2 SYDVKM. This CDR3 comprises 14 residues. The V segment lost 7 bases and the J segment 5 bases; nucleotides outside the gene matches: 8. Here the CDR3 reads CASTTSGLPNEQYF. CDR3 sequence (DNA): TGTGCCAGCACGACTAGCGGGCTGCCAAACGAGCAGTACTTC.

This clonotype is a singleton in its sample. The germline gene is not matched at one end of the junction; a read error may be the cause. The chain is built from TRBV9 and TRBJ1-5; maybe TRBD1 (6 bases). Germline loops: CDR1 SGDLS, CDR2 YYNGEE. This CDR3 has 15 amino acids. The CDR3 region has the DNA TGCGCCAGCAGCCGCGCCTGGGACAATCATCAGCCCCAGCATTTT. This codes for CASSRAWDNHQPQHF. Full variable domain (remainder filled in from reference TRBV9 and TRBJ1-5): DSGVTQTPKHLITATGQRVTLRCSPRSGDLSVYWYQQSLDQGLQFLIQYYNGEERAKGNILERFSAQQFPDLHSELNLSSLELGDSALYFCASSRAWDNHQPQHFGDGTRLSIL.

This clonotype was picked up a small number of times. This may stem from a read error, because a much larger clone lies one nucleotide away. CDR3 sequence: CASRKTSGSPDTQYF. CDR3 nucleotide sequence: TGTGCCAGCAGGAAGACTAGCGGGTCCCCAGATACGCAGTATTTT. V is TRBV7-2 and J is TRBJ2-3; 10 nucleotides align to TRBD2. Germline CDR1 reads SGHTA; CDR2 reads FQGNSA. V trimming: 6 bases; J trimming: 4 bases; junction bases outside the gene matches: 7. The CDR3 is made up of 15 amino acids. Full variable domain (rest looked up from reference TRBV7-2 and TRBJ2-3): GAGVSQSPSNKVTEKGKDVELRCDPISGHTALYWYRQSLGQGLEFLIYFQGNSAPDKSGLPSDRFSAERTGGSVSTLTIQRTQQEDSAVYLCASRKTSGSPDTQYFGPGTRLTVL.

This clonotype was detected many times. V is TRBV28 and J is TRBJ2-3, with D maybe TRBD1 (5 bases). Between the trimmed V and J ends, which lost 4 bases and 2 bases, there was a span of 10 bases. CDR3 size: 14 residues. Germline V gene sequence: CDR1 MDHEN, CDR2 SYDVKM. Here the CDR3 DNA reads TGTGCCAGCAGTTCGACAGCGACCACAGATACGCAGTATTTT. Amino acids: CASSSTATTDTQYF.

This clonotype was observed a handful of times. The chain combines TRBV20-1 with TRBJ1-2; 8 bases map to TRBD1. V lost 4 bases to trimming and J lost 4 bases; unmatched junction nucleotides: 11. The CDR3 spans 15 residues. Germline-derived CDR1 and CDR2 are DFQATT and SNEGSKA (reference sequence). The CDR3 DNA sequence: TGCAGTGCTATAGAGGGGCAGGGGGCCGGCTATGGCTACACCTTC. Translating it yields CSAIEGQGAGYGYTF.

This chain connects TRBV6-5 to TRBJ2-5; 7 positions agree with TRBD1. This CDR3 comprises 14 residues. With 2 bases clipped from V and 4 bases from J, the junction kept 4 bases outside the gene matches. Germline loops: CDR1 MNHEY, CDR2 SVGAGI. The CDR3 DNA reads TGTGCCAGCAGTTACAGGGGGCGATTAGAGACCCAGTACTTC. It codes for CASSYRGRLETQYF.

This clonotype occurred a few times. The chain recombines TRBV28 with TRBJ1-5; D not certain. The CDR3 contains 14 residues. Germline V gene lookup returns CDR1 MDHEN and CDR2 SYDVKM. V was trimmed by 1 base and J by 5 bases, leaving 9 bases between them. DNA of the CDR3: TGTGCCAGCAGTTTATACGGAAGCGATCAGCCCCAGCATTTT. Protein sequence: CASSLYGSDQPQHF.

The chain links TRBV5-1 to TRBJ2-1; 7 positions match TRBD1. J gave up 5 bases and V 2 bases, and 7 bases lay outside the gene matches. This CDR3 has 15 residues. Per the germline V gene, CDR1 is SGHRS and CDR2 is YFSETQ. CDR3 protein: CASSFQGQTNNEQFF. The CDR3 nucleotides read TGCGCCAGCAGCTTCCAGGGACAGACTAACAATGAGCAGTTCTTC. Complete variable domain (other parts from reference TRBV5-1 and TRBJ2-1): KAGVTQTPRYLIKTRGQQVTLSCSPISGHRSVSWYQQTPGQGLQFLFEYFSETQRNKGNFPGRFSGRQFSNSRSEMNVSTLELGDSALYLCASSFQGQTNNEQFFGPGTRLTVL.

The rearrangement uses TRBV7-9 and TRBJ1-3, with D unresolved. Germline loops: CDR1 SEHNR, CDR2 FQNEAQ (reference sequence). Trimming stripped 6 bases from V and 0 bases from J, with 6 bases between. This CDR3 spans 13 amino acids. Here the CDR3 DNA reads TGTGCCAGCAGGGACCTCTCTGGAAACACCATATATTTT. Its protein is CASRDLSGNTIYF.

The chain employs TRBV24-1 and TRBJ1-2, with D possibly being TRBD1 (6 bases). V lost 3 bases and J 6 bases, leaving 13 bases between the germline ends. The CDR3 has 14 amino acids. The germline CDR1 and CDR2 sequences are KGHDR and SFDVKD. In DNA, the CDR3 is TGTGCCACCAGTGATGGACAGTTCCGGGATGGCTACACCTTC. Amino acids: CATSDGQFRDGYTF.

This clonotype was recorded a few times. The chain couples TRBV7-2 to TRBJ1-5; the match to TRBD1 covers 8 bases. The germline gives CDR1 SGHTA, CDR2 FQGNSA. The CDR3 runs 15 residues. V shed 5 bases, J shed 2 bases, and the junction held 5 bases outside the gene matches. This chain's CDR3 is CASSPGGLGNQPQHF. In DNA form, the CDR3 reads TGTGCCAGCAGCCCAGGGGGCTTAGGCAATCAGCCCCAGCATTTT.